The subject of this entry is one T cell receptor (beta chain). The antigen it recognizes is unknown. No base quality values were provided; no much bigger clone lies one nucleotide off. Other DNA sequences from this sample encode an identical CDR3 as well. Using the deep immunoSEQ assay, multiplex PCR amplified TCR CDR3 regions from genomic DNA. Extracted genomic DNA from each cell subset was spread evenly across all wells of several immunoSEQ 96-well plates, with each plate serving as a replicate. Each replicate PCR for sorted subsets received approximately 200 ng genomic DNA, equal to about 30,000 T cell genomes. The purified libraries were quantified using a Qubit 3.0 fluorometer, sized with a Bioanalyzer 2100, and then quantified again using the KAPA Library Quantification kit. Each immunoSEQ 96-well plate was sequenced on its own single-read 150-cycle Illumina NextSeq 550 flow cell. In the paper's pipeline: Because the immunoSEQ output included only junctional sequences and no quality scores, the filtering could not be the same as the filtering used for full-length reads. To assign V/J genes and CDR3, sequences were annotated against IMGT germline references using PyIR, a Python wrapper for IgBLAST v1.9. Reads were filtered out if the reads had weak V/J assignments (E-value above 1e-6), no CDR3, stop codons, out-of-frame junctions, or ambiguous translated residues. V3J clonotypes were defined as sequences sharing the same inferred V gene, J gene, and CDR3 amino acid sequence. The percentage overlap between two repertoires was calculated by dividing the number of shared unique clonotypes by the size of the smaller repertoire. Repertoire richness was assessed with RTK rarefaction, the Chao1 estimator, and Recon v2.1 estimates of unobserved clonotypes. OLGA was used to compute generation probabilities for all TCRbeta clonotypes that the gDNA method yielded from a handful of donors. The table was pulled from immuneACCESS by TCRdb, which kept in-frame rearrangements only. Such tables lose some clones; where checked, under half of the loss comes from unresolved V genes, and the rest has no known cause. V and J calls and clone size are as listed in that table; D and trimming were resolved from the DNA. This sample comprises some 2,500,000 clones, under 95% of them detected only once. 0.37% of the sample is in the top ten clones.

This entry comes from a study of shared clonotypes between healthy human individuals (dated by TCRdb to between 2020 and 2021). Looking at the study overall: The cohort included a few men and a couple of women between 18 and 49 years of age. Each donor's leukapheresis produced roughly between roughly 0.94 and 9.5 billion PBMCs. Libraries were prepared and TCR repertoires were sequenced by different laboratories using diverse techniques, in order to increase sequencing depth and limit assay-specific biases. Blood TCR repertoires of roughly 5 healthy adults were deeply sequenced to estimate repertoire size and the extent of clonotype sharing between individuals. For each donor, three plates each were used for CD4 naive and CD4 memory, two plates were used for CD8 naive, and one plate was used for CD8 memory.

Study-wide conclusions, independent of this receptor: The genetic and exposure-history diversity represented was limited by the small number of donors. Incomplete sequencing was indicated by rarefaction of sorted-subset datasets, despite the large sequencing depth. Naive subsets generally had larger estimated clonotype richness than memory subsets did. Compared with non-shared clonotypes, the clonotypes found in all four sorted-subset donors had higher generation probabilities. Pairwise subsampling indicated that sequencing depth was expected to affect the degree of clonotype sharing among donors. When a handful of donors were compared, the shared fraction of clonotypes was around 5.1% for naive CD4, 3.5% for naive CD8, more than 2% for memory CD4, and 0.35% to 0.4% for memory CD8. Sampling was limited to blood, and TCR repertoires in tissue likely differ from TCR repertoires in blood.

Healthy HIV-negative adults with no recently reported acute infections or vaccinations were included as donors. Every donor was a Caucasian adult residing in Nashville, Tennessee, USA. CD4+ T cells were enriched by magnetic negative selection, after which naive cells were positively selected on CD45RA and the negative fraction was taken as the memory subset. After blood collection by leukapheresis, PBMCs were isolated using Ficoll-Histopaque density gradient centrifugation and then cryopreserved in the vapor phase of liquid nitrogen. Analytical flow cytometry was used to check the purity and quantity of each magnetically sorted T cell population. From each sorted fraction, genomic DNA was isolated and quantified by UV absorbance on a Nanodrop 2000c. Spanning cysteine to phenylalanine, the CDR3 consists of 12 amino acids. This entry keeps only the CDR3 DNA: 36 bases, framed from base 1. CDR1 and CDR2 (SNHLY, FYNNEI) derive from the germline V gene. The V and J ends are trimmed by 4 bases and 3 bases, leaving 3 bases between them.

Sequencing was done on a sample of naive CD4+ T cells from PBMCs. Explained via the paper, the cell subset or site label denotes: CD45RA+ positively selected. The receptor's source is a man aged 18 to 30 in good health. Some clones in this sample may be carry-over from other donors' samples. Recombination joined TRBV2 with TRBJ2-2, with the D gene not confidently named. The base sequence is TGTGCCAGCAGTGTTGACACCGGGGAGCTGTTTTTT. Its protein reads: CASSVDTGELFF.